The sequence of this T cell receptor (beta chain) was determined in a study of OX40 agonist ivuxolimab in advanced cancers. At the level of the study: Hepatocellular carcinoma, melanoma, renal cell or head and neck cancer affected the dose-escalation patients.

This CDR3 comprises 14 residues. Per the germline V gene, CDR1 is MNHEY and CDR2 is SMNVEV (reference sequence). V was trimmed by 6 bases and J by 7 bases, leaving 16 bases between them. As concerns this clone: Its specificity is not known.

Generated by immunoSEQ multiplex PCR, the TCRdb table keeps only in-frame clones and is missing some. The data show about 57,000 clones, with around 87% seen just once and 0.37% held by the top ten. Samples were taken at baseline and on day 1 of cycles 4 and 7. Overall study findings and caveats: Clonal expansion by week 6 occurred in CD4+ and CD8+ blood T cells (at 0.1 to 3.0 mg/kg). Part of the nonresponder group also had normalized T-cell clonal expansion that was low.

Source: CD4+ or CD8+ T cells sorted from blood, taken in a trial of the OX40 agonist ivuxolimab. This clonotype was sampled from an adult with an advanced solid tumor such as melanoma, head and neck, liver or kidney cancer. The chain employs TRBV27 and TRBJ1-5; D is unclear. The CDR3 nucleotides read TGTGCCAGCAGCCCTGGTGGAGGGCCCCAGCCCCAGCATTTT. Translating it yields CASSPGGGPQPQHF.